Listed below are T cell receptor beta chains from one sample, sequenced in a study of control samples from healthy donors and cancer patients. The assay was immunoSEQ multiplex PCR, and TCRdb's table has in-frame clones only and misses some. The sample carries 150,000 to 200,000 clones, 96% recorded once. Sequencing was performed on blood. These receptors were obtained from a woman in her 30s in good health. Both conserved end residues are part of each CDR3. The D gene is left open where the match is weak. Some rows have no size entry. The others give once, few or many, or a class for an expanded clone.

NA,TRBJ2-1,TRBV15,NA,TGTGCCACCAGCACCTTGTTAAGCGGTAGCTCCTACAATGAGCAGTTCTTC,CATSTLLSGSSYNEQFF
NA,TRBJ1-6,TRBV18,NA,TGTGCCAGCTCACAGGGGCCAAATTCACCCCTCCACTTT,CASSQGPNSPLHF
NA,TRBJ2-1,TRBV11-2,NA,TGTGCCAGCAGCCAGAGGGGTATCTATGAGCAGTTCTTC,CASSQRGIYEQFF
NA,TRBJ1-2,TRBV21-1,NA,TGTGCCAGCAGCGGGTCGGACCAGAACTATGGCTACACCTTC,CASSGSDQNYGYTF
TRBD1,TRBJ2-7,TRBV5-4,NA,TGTGCCAGCAGCATATCGACAGGGGTGGTGGAGCAGTACTTC,CASSISTGVVEQYF
NA,TRBJ1-3,TRBV27,NA,TGTGCCAGCAGTTTCCTTAATGGAAACACCATATATTTT,CASSFLNGNTIYF
NA,TRBJ1-3,TRBV15,NA,TGTGCCACCAGCGCCCGCCTTCTAGGAACTGGAAACACCATATATTTT,CATSARLLGTGNTIYF
TRBD1,TRBJ1-5,TRBV7-9,NA,TGTGCCAGCAGCTCAGAAGGACAGGGAAATCAGCCCCAGCATTTT,CASSSEGQGNQPQHF
NA,TRBJ2-1,TRBV6-5,once,TGTGCCAGCACAGAATGGGCAAATTACAATGAGCAGTTCTTC,CASTEWANYNEQFF
NA,TRBJ2-7,TRBV6-6,NA,TGTGCCAGCAGTGACGGGATTCAAGGGGACGAGCAGTACTTC,CASSDGIQGDEQYF
NA,TRBJ2-6,TRBV30,once,TGTGCCTGGAGTGTCGGAGGGTCTGGGGCCAACGTCCTGACTTTC,CAWSVGGSGANVLTF
TRBD1,TRBJ2-4,TRBV30,NA,TGTGCCTGGAGTGACTGGTCGGGGGGACAGGGAAACATTCAGTACTTC,CAWSDWSGGQGNIQYF
TRBD2,TRBJ2-1,TRBV6-5,NA,TGTGCCAGCAGTCTAGCGGGCAAGTACAATGAGCAGTTCTTC,CASSLAGKYNEQFF
TRBD1,TRBJ2-6,TRBV19,NA,TGTGCCAGTAGTAAGGGGACAGGGACCTCTGGGGCCAACGTCCTGACTTTC,CASSKGTGTSGANVLTF
NA,TRBJ2-1,TRBV5-1,NA,TGCGCCAGCAGCTTGGACACTGATTCCTACAATGAGCAGTTCTTC,CASSLDTDSYNEQFF
NA,TRBJ2-2,TRBV6-4,NA,TGTGCCAGCAGTGTGACCCCAAGAGTCGGGGAGCTGTTTTTT,CASSVTPRVGELFF
NA,TRBJ1-4,TRBV3-1/TRBV3-2,NA,TGTGCCAGCAGCCAAACAACACCCACGAATAGAAAACTGTTTTTT,CASSQTTPTNRKLFF
TRBD2,TRBJ2-1,TRBV6-5,NA,TGTGCCAGCAGTTACACTAGCGGTAACAATGAGCAGTTCTTC,CASSYTSGNNEQFF
NA,TRBJ1-2,TRBV24-1,NA,TGTGCCACCAGTGGGCGGACGGAAAACTATGGCTACACCTTC,CATSGRTENYGYTF
TRBD2,TRBJ2-3,TRBV3-1/TRBV3-2,NA,TGTGCCAGCAGCCGTCCGGGACTAGCCACAGATACGCAGTATTTT,CASSRPGLATDTQYF
NA,TRBJ1-1,TRBV4-1,once,TGCGCCAGCAGGCTTCAGAGTCCGGGAACTGAAGCTTTCTTT,CASRLQSPGTEAFF
TRBD2,TRBJ2-7,TRBV29-1,NA,TGCAGCGTCGCCGTACTTAGCGGGAACTACGAGCAGTACTTC,CSVAVLSGNYEQYF
NA,TRBJ1-1,TRBV19,once,TGTGCCAGTAGTATTTCGGGGGAGCATGAAGCTTTCTTT,CASSISGEHEAFF
NA,TRBJ1-5,TRBV28,NA,TGTGCCAGCAGGCAGATTCTTATAAGCAATCAGCCCCAGCATTTT,CASRQILISNQPQHF
NA,TRBJ2-1,TRBV10-1,NA,TGCGCCAGCAGTGATTCCGGGCCAGGAGAAGGGGAGCAGTTCTTC,CASSDSGPGEGEQFF
NA,TRBJ1-2,TRBV12-2,NA,TGTGCAAGTCGCTTAACCCAGGGACACTATGGCTACACCTTC,CASRLTQGHYGYTF
NA,TRBJ1-3,TRBV11-2,NA,TGTGCCAGCAGCCCGATTGTAGGGGCTCTTGGAAACACCATATATTTT,CASSPIVGALGNTIYF
NA,TRBJ1-2,TRBV4-1,NA,TGCGCCAGCAGCCAGGGGAAGGGGTACACCTTC,CASSQGKGYTF
TRBD2,TRBJ2-7,TRBV5-4,NA,TGTGCCAGCAGCAAGGGACTAGCGGGAGGGCAGACCTACGAGCAGTACTTC,CASSKGLAGGQTYEQYF
TRBD2,TRBJ2-1,TRBV6-9,NA,TGTGCCAGCAGTTTGCCGACTAGCGGGAGGGCTCATGAGCAGTTCTTC,CASSLPTSGRAHEQFF
NA,TRBJ1-1,TRBV19,NA,TGTGCCAGTAGTGTACGGGGCTTCGACACTGAAGCTTTCTTT,CASSVRGFDTEAFF
NA,TRBJ1-2,TRBV2,NA,TGTGCCAGCAGAAGGGACCGCTGGCAGGGTGCTCATGGCTACACCTTC,CASRRDRWQGAHGYTF
TRBD2,TRBJ2-1,TRBV9,NA,TGTGCCAGCAGCGAACATCTAGCGGGAGGGACAAATGCGCAGTTCTTC,CASSEHLAGGTNAQFF
TRBD2,TRBJ2-1,TRBV24-1,NA,TGTGCCACCAGTCGAGGTAGCGGGATCTACAATGAGCAGTTCTTC,CATSRGSGIYNEQFF
TRBD1,TRBJ2-6,TRBV4-1,NA,TGCGCCAGCAGCCAAGTTGGCAGGGGGCTTTCAGGGGCCAACGTCCTGACTTTC,CASSQVGRGLSGANVLTF
NA,TRBJ2-7,TRBV5-4,NA,TGTGCCAGCAGCCCGGGACCAATTTTCTACGAGCAGTACTTC,CASSPGPIFYEQYF
NA,TRBJ1-1,TRBV28,NA,TGTGCCAGCAGTTTATTCTCCGGCAGGGGGAACACTGAAGCTTTCTTT,CASSLFSGRGNTEAFF
NA,TRBJ2-1,TRBV18,NA,TGTGCCAGCTCACCTGTCGGGGGCGAGCAGTTCTTC,CASSPVGGEQFF
NA,TRBJ2-5,TRBV18,NA,TGTGCCAGCTCCGTCGGAACACAAGAGACCCAGTACTTC,CASSVGTQETQYF
NA,TRBJ1-2,TRBV11-3,NA,TGTGCCAGCAGCTTAGACCCCGAGACAGGAGAATATGGCTACACCTTC,CASSLDPETGEYGYTF
TRBD1,TRBJ1-2,TRBV3-1/TRBV3-2,NA,TGTGCCAGCAGCCAAGGATCAGGGCAGGGGGCTTTGCAGTATGGCTACACCTTC,CASSQGSGQGALQYGYTF
NA,TRBJ1-2,TRBV6-6,NA,TGTGCCAGCAGTTACTCGACGAACTATGGCTACACCTTC,CASSYSTNYGYTF
NA,TRBJ1-5,TRBV2,once,TGTGCCAGCAGTCCAGCAGGCCCTATGAGCAATCAGCCCCAGCATTTT,CASSPAGPMSNQPQHF